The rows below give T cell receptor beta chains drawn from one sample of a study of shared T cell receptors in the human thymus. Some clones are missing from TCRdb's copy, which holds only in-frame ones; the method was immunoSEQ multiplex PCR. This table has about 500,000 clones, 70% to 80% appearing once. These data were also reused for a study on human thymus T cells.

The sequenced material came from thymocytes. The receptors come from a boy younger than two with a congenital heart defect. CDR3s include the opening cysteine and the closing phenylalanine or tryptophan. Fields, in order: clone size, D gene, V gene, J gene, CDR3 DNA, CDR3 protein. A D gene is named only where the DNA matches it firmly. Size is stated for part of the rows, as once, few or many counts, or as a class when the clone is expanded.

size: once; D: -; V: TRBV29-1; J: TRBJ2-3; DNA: TGCAGCGTCGCGGACAGGGACTACACAGATACGCAGTATTTT; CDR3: CSVADRDYTDTQYF
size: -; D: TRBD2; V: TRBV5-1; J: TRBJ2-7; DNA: TGCGCCAGCAGCCCGTTGGGACTAGCGGGAGCCTCCTACGAGCAGTACTTC; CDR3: CASSPLGLAGASYEQYF
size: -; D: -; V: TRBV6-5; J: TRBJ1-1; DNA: TGTGCCAGCAGGAGGGCAGGGGCAAAGGATGAAGCTTTCTTT; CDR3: CASRRAGAKDEAFF
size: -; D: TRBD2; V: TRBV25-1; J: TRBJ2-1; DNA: TGTGCCAGCAGTGAATCTCCAGCGGGGGTGCGAGTTGAGCAGTTCTTC; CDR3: CASSESPAGVRVEQFF
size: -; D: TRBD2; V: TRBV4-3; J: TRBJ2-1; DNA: TGCGCCAGCAGCCAAGCATCGGCTAGCGGGGCCACATACAATGAGCAGTTCTTC; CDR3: CASSQASASGATYNEQFF
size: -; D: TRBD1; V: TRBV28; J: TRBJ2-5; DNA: TGTGCCAGCACTCCTAGGGGGCAGAGACAAGAGACCCAGTACTTC; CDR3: CASTPRGQRQETQYF
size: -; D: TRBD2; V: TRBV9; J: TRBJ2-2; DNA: TGTGCCAGCAGCCCCTCGAGCGGGACTAGCGGCCACACCGGGGAGCTGTTTTTT; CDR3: CASSPSSGTSGHTGELFF
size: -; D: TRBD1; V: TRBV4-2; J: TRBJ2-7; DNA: TGTGCCAGCAGCCAAGCAAATTCGGGACAGCCGCTCCGGGAGCAGTACTTC; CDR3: CASSQANSGQPLREQYF
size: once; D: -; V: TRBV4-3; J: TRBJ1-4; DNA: TGCGCCAGCAGCCTCTTCAGCCGGGGGGGAGAAAAACTGTTTTTT; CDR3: CASSLFSRGGEKLFF
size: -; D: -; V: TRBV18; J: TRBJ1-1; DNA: TGTGCCAGCTCACCATTCAAGGGGGTCCCTAACACTGAAGCTTTCTTT; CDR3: CASSPFKGVPNTEAFF
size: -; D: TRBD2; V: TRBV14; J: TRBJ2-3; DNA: TGTGCCAGCAGCCAAGAGGGTTTAGGGGACTACAGACTTACACCGGGGGATACGCAGTATTTT; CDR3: CASSQEGLGDYRLTPGDTQYF
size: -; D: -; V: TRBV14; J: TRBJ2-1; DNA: TGTGCCAGCAGCCAAGATAGGAGCGGGCCCAATGAGCAGTTCTTC; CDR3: CASSQDRSGPNEQFF
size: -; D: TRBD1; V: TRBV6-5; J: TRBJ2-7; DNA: TGTGCCAGCAGTGGCCCGGGACAGACATCCTACGAGCAGTACTTC; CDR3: CASSGPGQTSYEQYF
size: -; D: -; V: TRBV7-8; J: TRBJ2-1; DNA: TGTGCCAGCAGCTTATGGCAGGGAATTACTTCGAGCTCCTACAATGAGCAGTTCTTC; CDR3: CASSLWQGITSSSYNEQFF
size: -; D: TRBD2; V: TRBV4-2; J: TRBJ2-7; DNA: TGTGCCAGCAGCCAAACTAGCGGGAGGCCTCTCTCCTACGAGCAGTACTTC; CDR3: CASSQTSGRPLSYEQYF
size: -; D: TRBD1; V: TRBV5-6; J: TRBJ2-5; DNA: TGTGCCAGCAGCCGGACAGGTTGGGGGGAGACCCAGTACTTC; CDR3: CASSRTGWGETQYF
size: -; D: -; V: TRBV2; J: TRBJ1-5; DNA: TGTGCCAGCAGTGTCACGGGGGGAAGGCAGCCCCAGCATTTT; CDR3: CASSVTGGRQPQHF
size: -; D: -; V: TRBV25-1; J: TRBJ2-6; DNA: TGTGCCAGCAGCTACCTTTCCGTCCTGACTTTC; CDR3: CASSYLSVLTF
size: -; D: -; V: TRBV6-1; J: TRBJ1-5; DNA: TGTGCCAGCAGTGAAGTTAGACAGCTAAATCAGCCCCAGCATTTT; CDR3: CASSEVRQLNQPQHF
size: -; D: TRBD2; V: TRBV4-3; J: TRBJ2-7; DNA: TGCGCCAGCAGCCAAGATCAGCGGCTAGCGGGAGTCCACGAGCAGTACTTC; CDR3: CASSQDQRLAGVHEQYF
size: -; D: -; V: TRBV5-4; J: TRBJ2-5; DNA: TGTGCCAGCAGATCGGGCACGTCCAGGACTCCTGGGGGGGAGACCCAGTACTTC; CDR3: CASRSGTSRTPGGETQYF
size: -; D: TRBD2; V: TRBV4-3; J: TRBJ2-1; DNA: TGCGCCAGCAGCCAAGGAGCGGGAGGACCCACCCATGAGCAGTTCTTC; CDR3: CASSQGAGGPTHEQFF
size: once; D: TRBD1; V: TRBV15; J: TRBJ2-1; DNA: TGTGCCACCAGCAGACCCCCTCCCCGACAGGGGAATTCCTACAATGAGCAGTTCTTC; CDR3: CATSRPPPRQGNSYNEQFF
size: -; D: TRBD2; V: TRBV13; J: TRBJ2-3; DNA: TGTGCCAGCAACCTAGAGCGGGAAAGAGGTGAAGATACGCAGTATTTT; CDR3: CASNLERERGEDTQYF
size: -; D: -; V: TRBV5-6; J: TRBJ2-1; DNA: TGTGCCAGCAGCAAACCACCCCACAGGGCCTCCTACAATGAGCAGTTCTTC; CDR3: CASSKPPHRASYNEQFF
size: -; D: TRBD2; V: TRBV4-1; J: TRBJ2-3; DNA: TGCGCCAGCAGCGGTCGAGGCGGGAGTAGCACAGATACGCAGTATTTT; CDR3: CASSGRGGSSTDTQYF
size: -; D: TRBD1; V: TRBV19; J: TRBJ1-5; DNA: TGTGCCAGTATGACTAAGACAGGGGGCTCCAATCAGCCCCAGCATTTT; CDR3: CASMTKTGGSNQPQHF
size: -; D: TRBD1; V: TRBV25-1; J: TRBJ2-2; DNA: TGTGCCAGCGGAGGAAGGGGGCAGGCGAACACCGGGGAGCTGTTTTTT; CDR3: CASGGRGQANTGELFF
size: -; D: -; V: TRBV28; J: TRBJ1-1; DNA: TGTGCCAGCAGTTTGGGGAGGGAGAAGATTGAAGCTTTCTTT; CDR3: CASSLGREKIEAFF
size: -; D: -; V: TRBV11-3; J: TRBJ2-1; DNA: TGTGCCAGCAGCTTAGAGCAGGACTACAATGAGCAGTTCTTC; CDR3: CASSLEQDYNEQFF
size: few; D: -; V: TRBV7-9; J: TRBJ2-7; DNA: TGTGCCAGCAGCTGGGGACACGGCGAGCAGTACTTC; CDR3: CASSWGHGEQYF
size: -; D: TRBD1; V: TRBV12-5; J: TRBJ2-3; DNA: TGTGCTAGTGGCCCCGGGACAGGGACCGATACGCAGTATTTT; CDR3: CASGPGTGTDTQYF
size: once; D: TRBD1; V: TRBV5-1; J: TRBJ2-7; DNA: TGCGCCAGCAGCTCCCGGACAGGAGTCTACGAGCAGTACTTC; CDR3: CASSSRTGVYEQYF
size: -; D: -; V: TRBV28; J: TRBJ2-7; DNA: TGTGCCAGCAGGGTGACTGGGGCCGCCGACGACTACGAGCAGTACTTC; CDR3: CASRVTGAADDYEQYF
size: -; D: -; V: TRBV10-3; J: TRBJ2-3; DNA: TGTGCCATCAGTGAGCCCCTCGGGAGCTTGGATACGCAGTATTTT; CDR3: CAISEPLGSLDTQYF
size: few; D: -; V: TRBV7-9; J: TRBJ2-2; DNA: TGTGCCAGCAGCCACAGATCCCAGGAGAACACCGGGGAGCTGTTTTTT; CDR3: CASSHRSQENTGELFF
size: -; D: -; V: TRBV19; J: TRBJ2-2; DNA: TGTGCCAGTGAGGGCCCATGGGGCGGGGAGCTGTTTTTT; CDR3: CASEGPWGGELFF
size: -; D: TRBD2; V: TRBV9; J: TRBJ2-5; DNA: TGTGCCAGCAGCTCCAGTACCTCGGGACTAGCGGAAGAGACCCAGTACTTC; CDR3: CASSSSTSGLAEETQYF
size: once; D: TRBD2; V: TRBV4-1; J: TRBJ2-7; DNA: TGCGCCAGCAGCCAAGATAGACAGCGGGAGTACCCCTACGAGCAGTACTTC; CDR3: CASSQDRQREYPYEQYF
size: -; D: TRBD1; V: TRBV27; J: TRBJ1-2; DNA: TGTGCCAGCAGGAGGGACAGGGGTGCTGGCTACACCTTC; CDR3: CASRRDRGAGYTF
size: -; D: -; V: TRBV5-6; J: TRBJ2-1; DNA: TGTGCCAGCAGCCCCGCGAGGTCGGGGGAGGCCCCCAAATACAATGAGCAGTTCTTC; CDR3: CASSPARSGEAPKYNEQFF
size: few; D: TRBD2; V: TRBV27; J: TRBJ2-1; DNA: TGTGCCAGATCCGCAGGACTAGGTCTTGGGGAGCAGTTCTTC; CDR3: CARSAGLGLGEQFF
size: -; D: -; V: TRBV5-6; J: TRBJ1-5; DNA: TGTGCCAGCAGCTTGGGCGGCACCTTTGGCAATCAGCCCCAGCATTTT; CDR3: CASSLGGTFGNQPQHF
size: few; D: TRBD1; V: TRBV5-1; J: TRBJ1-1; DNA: TGCGCCAGCAGCTTAGGGACAGAGAACACTGAAGCTTTCTTT; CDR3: CASSLGTENTEAFF
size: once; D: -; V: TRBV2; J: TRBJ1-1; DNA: TGTGCCAGCAGTGAAGCCCGGGAAGCTTTCTTT; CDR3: CASSEAREAFF
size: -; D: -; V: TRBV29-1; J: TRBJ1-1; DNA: TGCAGCGACAGGGAGAGGACTGAAGCTTTCTTT; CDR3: CSDRERTEAFF
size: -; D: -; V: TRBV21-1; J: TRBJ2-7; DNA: TGTGCCAGCAGCAAAGCGGCCCTCTCCGAGCAGTACTTC; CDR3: CASSKAALSEQYF
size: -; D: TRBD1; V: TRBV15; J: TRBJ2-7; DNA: TGTGCCACCAGCAGTGATACAGGGGCACTATACTCCTACGAGCAGTACTTC; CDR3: CATSSDTGALYSYEQYF
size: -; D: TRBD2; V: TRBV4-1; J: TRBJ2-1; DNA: TGCGCCAGCAGCCAAGACGGGGGACTAGCGGACAATGAGCAGTTCTTC; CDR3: CASSQDGGLADNEQFF
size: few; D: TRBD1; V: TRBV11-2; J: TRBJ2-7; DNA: TGTGCCAGCAGCTGGAAGGACAGGGGGTACGAGCAGTACTTC; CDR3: CASSWKDRGYEQYF